This is a list of T cell receptor beta chains from one sample in a study of shared clonotypes between healthy human individuals. Clones were read by immunoSEQ multiplex PCR, and TCRdb kept only the in-frame ones, dropping some. The table lists about 2.4 million clones, 85% to 95% of them singletons, with roughly 0.14% in the top ten. Sample: naive CD4+ T cells sorted from blood. The receptors derive from a man aged 18 to 29 in good health. Both conserved end residues are part of each CDR3. A D gene is named only where the DNA matches it firmly.

J gene	D gene	V gene	CDR3 DNA	CDR3 protein
TRBJ2-2	TRBD2	TRBV7-9	TGTGCCAGCAGCTCGCCCGGGACTAGCGAAAACACCGGGGAGCTGTTTTTT	CASSSPGTSENTGELFF
TRBJ1-1	NA	TRBV7-2	TGTGCCAGCAGCCGAGTTACTGAAGCTTTCTTT	CASSRVTEAFF
TRBJ1-3	NA	TRBV19	TGTGCCAGTAGTTCGGGACTTCTAAGCTCTGGAAACACCATATATTTT	CASSSGLLSSGNTIYF
TRBJ2-3	TRBD2	TRBV9	TGTGCCAGCACCCCTGGTATTCAGCGGGGGGGCATAGATACGCAGTATTTT	CASTPGIQRGGIDTQYF
TRBJ2-2	TRBD2	TRBV7-2	TGTGCCAGCAGCCCCCGCCCCCAGCGGGAACTCGACACCGGGGAGCTGTTTTTT	CASSPRPQRELDTGELFF
TRBJ2-1	TRBD1	TRBV6-6	TGTGCCAGCAGCCCCGGGACAGGGGAACTTAATGAGCAGTTCTTC	CASSPGTGELNEQFF
TRBJ1-5	NA	TRBV28	TGTGCCAGCACACTTCCTTATCAGCCCCAGCATTTT	CASTLPYQPQHF
TRBJ2-3	TRBD2	TRBV7-2	TGTGCCAGCAGCACCGAAGCGGGACGCACAGATACGCAGTATTTT	CASSTEAGRTDTQYF
TRBJ2-1	TRBD2	TRBV11-1	TGTGCCAGCAGCTTTCTAGCGGGGGGGAACAATGAGCAGTTCTTC	CASSFLAGGNNEQFF
TRBJ2-1	NA	TRBV6-5	TGTGCCAGCAGTAAGGGTACCTGGATCTCTGAGCAGTTCTTC	CASSKGTWISEQFF
TRBJ2-1	NA	TRBV9	TGTGCCAGCAGCGGTCGACCGGACAATGAGCAGTTCTTC	CASSGRPDNEQFF